This T cell receptor beta chain is drawn from a study of a mutant IDH1 vaccine in newly diagnosed glioma. The method was immunoSEQ multiplex PCR; TCRdb's version includes in-frame clones alone and lacks a portion of them. The sample contains over 75,000 clones, about 82% of which appear only once. The germline V gene encodes CDR1 LNHDA and CDR2 SQIVND (reference sequence). This CDR3 spans 15 amino acids. Trimming removed 3 bases from V and 5 bases from J; junction bases left unmatched: 9. Time point noted: baseline, week 1 (first vaccination visit). Treatment: pre-vaccination baseline after standard-of-care therapy.

The material sequenced was PBMCs, taken from a glioma patient treated with radiotherapy, temozolomide or both. This clonotype originated in a man aged 35 to 55 with glioma. This chain links TRBV19 with TRBJ2-5; 7 positions agree with TRBD1. The CDR3 sequence is CASSMARGFGETQYF. In DNA form, the CDR3 reads TGTGCCAGTAGTATGGCCAGGGGGTTTGGGGAGACCCAGTACTTC.